This T cell receptor beta chain was obtained from a study of T cells in localized non-small cell lung cancer. Sequencing used immunoSEQ multiplex PCR; TCRdb keeps in-frame clones, though not all of them. The sample consists of 4,000 or so clones, roughly a quarter of them appearing once. V lost 0 bases to trimming and J lost 8 bases, with 13 bases between them. The CDR3 length is 14 residues. From germline, CDR1 is MNHNS and CDR2 SASEGT. By share of the sample, this clone is medium-sized. V usage is TRBV6-1 and J usage is TRBJ1-2, with D hard to call. Sequenced material: lung tumor tissue, taken before any cancer treatment. The clonotype comes from a man aged 40 to 70 with stage II lung adenocarcinoma. CDR3 in amino acids: CASSEADSTWGYTF. The CDR3 nucleotides read TGTGCCAGCAGTGAAGCGGACTCTACCTGGGGCTACACCTTC.